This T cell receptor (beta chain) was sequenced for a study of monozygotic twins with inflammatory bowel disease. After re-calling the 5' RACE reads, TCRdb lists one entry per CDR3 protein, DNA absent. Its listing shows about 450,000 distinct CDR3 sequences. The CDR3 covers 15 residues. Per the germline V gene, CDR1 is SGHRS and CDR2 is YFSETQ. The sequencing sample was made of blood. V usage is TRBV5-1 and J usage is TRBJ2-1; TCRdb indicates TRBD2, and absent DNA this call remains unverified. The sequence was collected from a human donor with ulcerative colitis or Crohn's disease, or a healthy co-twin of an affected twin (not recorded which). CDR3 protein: CASSVGEGAYNEQFF.